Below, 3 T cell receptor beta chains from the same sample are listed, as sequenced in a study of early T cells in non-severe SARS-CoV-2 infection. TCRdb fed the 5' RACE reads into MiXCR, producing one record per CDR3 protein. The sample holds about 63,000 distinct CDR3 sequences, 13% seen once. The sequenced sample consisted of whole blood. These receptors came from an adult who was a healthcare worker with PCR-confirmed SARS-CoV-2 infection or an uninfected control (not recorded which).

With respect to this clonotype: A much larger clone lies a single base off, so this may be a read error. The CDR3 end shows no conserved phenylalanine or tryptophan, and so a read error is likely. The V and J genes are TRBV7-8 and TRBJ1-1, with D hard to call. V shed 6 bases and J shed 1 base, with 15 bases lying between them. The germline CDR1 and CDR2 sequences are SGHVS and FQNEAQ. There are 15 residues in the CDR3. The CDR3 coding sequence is TGTGCCAGCAGACCGCGGTGGAGGGAGAACACTGAAGCTTTCTCT. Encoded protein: CASRPRWRENTEAFS.

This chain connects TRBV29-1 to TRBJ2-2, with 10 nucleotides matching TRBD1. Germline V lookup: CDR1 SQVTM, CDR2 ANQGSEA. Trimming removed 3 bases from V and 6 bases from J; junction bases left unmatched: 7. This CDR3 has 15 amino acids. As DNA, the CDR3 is TGCAGCGTTGAGACCGGGACAGGGGCTCCCGGGGAGCTGTTTTTT. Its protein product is CSVETGTGAPGELFF.

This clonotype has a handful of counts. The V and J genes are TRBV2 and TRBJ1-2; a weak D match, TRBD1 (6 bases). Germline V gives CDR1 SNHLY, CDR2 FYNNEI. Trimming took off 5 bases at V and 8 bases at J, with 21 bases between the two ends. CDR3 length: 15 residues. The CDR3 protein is CASSPPGGPPRGYTF. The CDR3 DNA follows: TGTGCCAGCAGTCCCCCCGGGGGGCCCCCACGGGGCTACACCTTC. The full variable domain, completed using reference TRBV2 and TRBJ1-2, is EPEVTQTPSHQVTQMGQEVILRCVPISNHLYFYWYRQILGQKVEFLVSFYNNEISEKSEIFDDQFSVERPDGSNFTLKIRSTKLEDSAMYFCASSPPGGPPRGYTFGSGTRLTVV.